This T cell receptor beta chain stems from a study of blood T cell repertoires in COVID-19. About the research overall: From T cells, B-cell-depleted T cells, or PBMCs came the material, which was cDNA or gDNA.

Produced via immunoSEQ multiplex PCR; TCRdb's table is partial and in-frame only. The sample holds about 230,000 clones; approximately 87% are singletons and the top ten take 2.5% to 3%. The CDR3 loop spans 14 amino acids. Per the germline V gene, CDR1 is SGHTA and CDR2 is FQGNSA. V lost 0 bases and J lost 5; bases outside the gene matches: 1. This clone was observed once. This receptor was obtained from a woman aged 70 to 79 with active or convalescent COVID-19. The chain joins TRBV7-2 to TRBJ2-1; 7 bases map to TRBD1. Sequencing used peripheral blood. This CDR3 is CASSLATGNNEQFF. DNA of the CDR3: TGTGCCAGCAGCTTAGCGACAGGGAACAATGAGCAGTTCTTC.